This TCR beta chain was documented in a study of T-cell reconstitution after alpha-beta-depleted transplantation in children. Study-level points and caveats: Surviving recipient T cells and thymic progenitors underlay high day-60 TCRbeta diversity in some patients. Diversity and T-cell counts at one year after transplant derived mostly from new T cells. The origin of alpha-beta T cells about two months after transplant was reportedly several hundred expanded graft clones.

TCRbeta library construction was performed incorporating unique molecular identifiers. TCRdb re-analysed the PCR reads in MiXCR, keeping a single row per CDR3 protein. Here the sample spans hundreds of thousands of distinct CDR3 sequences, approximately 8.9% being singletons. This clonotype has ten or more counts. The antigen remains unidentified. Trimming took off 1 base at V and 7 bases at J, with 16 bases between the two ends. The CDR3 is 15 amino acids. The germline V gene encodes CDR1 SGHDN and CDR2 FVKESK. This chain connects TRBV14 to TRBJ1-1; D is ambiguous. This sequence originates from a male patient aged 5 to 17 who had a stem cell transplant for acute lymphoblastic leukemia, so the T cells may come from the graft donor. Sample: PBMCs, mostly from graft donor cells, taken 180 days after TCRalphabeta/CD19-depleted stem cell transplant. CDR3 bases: TGTGCCAGCAGCCAAGGGGATAGGTCTTCACGTGAAGCTTTCTTT. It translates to CASSQGDRSSREAFF.